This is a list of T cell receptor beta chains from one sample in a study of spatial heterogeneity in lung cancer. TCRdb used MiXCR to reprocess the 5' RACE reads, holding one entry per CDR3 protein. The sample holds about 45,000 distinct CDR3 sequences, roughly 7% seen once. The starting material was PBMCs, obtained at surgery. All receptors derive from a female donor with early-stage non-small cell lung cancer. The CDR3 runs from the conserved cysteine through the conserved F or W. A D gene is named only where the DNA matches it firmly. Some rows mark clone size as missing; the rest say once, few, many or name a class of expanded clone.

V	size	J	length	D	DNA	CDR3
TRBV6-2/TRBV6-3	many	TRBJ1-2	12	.	TGTGCCCGCCCGAACCTACGGTATGGCTACACCTTC	CARPNLRYGYTF
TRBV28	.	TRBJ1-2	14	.	TGTGCCAGCATCGCTTCGGGGGGCTTCTATGGCTACACCTTC	CASIASGGFYGYTF
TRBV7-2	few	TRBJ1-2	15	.	TGTGCCAGCAGCTTTACCCCCAGGGTTAACTATGGCTACACCTTC	CASSFTPRVNYGYTF
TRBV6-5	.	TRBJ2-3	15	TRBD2	TGTGCCAGCAGTCAACTAGCGGGGGAGGGAGATACGCAGTATTTT	CASSQLAGEGDTQYF
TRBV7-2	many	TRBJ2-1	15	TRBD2	TGTGCCAGCAGCTCAGCGGGGGCCTCCTACAATGAGCAGTTCTTC	CASSSAGASYNEQFF
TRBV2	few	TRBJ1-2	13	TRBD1	TGTGCCAGCAGGGGGACAGGGGCTGGCGGCTACACCTTC	CASRGTGAGGYTF
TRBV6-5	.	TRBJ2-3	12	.	TGTGCCAGCAAACAATCTACAGATACGCAGTATTTT	CASKQSTDTQYF
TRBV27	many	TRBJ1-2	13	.	TGTGCCAGCAGACGGGACGGAAACTATGGCTACACCTTC	CASRRDGNYGYTF
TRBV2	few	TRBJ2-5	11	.	TGTGCCAGCAGGATAAAAGAGACCCAGTACTTC	CASRIKETQYF
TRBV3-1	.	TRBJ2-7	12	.	TGTGCCAGCAGCCAAACCCCCTACGAGCAGTACTTC	CASSQTPYEQYF
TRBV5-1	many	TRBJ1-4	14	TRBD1	TGCGCCAGCAGCTTCAGGGGGCTTGGGGAAAAACTGTTTTTT	CASSFRGLGEKLFF
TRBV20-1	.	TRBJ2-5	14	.	TGCAGTGCTGCCCATAGGATGGGGGGAGAGACCCAGTACTTC	CSAAHRMGGETQYF
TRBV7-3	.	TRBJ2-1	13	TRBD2	TGTGCCAGCAGCCCGCGGGGAGGGTATGAGCAGTTCTTC	CASSPRGGYEQFF
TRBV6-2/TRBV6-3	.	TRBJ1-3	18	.	TGTGCCAGCAGTTACTCGAAGGGCAGGGTAGTTCCTGGAAACACCATATATTTT	CASSYSKGRVVPGNTIYF
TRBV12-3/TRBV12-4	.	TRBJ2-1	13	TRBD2	TGTGCCAGCCGGGGGGGGCGACTTTATGAGCAGTTCTTC	CASRGGRLYEQFF
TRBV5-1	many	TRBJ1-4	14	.	TGCGCCAGCACCCGCGGAGGGCAAGGTGAAAAACTGTTTTTT	CASTRGGQGEKLFF
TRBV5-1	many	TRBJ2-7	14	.	TGCGCCAGCAGACTGTTGGACAGCTCCTACGAGCAGTACTTC	CASRLLDSSYEQYF
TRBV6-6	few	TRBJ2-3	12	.	TGTGCCAGCAGCCAAAGGTCAGATACGCAGTATTTT	CASSQRSDTQYF
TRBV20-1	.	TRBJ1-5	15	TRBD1	TGCAGTGCTCAGTTACAGGGGGGAAGCAATCAGCCCCAGCATTTT	CSAQLQGGSNQPQHF
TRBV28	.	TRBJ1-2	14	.	TGTGCCAGCGTGATGGGGCAGGGAGGGTATGGCTACACCTTC	CASVMGQGGYGYTF
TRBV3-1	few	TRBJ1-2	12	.	TGTGCCAGCAGCCAAGAAACACCTTTAGTGCAGTTC	CASSQETPLVQF
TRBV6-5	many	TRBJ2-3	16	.	TGTGCCAGCAGTTACGAGGGACGGGGAATCACAGATACGCAGTATTTT	CASSYEGRGITDTQYF
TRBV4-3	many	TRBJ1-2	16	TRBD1	TGCGCCAGCAGCCAAGGATTTGGACAGGTCAAGGATGGCTACACCTTC	CASSQGFGQVKDGYTF
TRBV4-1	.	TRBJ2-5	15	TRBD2	TGCGCCAGCAGCCCCTCCAACACTAGCGTAAAGACCCAGTACTTC	CASSPSNTSVKTQYF
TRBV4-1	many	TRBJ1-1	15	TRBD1	TGCGCCAGCAGCCGCCAGGGACAGGGCGAAACTGAAGCTTTCTTT	CASSRQGQGETEAFF
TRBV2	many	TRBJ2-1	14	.	TGTGCCAGCAGTGGGGAATCCTCCTACAATGAGCAGTTCTTC	CASSGESSYNEQFF
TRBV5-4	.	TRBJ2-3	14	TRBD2	TGTGCCAGCAGCTTGGTTAGCGGGGGGGGTACGCAGTATTTT	CASSLVSGGGTQYF
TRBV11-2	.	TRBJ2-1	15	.	TGTGCCAGCAGCCTTAGCGGAATCTCCTACAATGAGCAGTTCTTC	CASSLSGISYNEQFF
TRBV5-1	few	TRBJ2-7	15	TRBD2	TGCGCCAGCAGCTTGGCAGATGGGACTACCGCCCCGCAGTACTTC	CASSLADGTTAPQYF
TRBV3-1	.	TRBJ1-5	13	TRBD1	TGTGTCAGCAGCCTGGACAGGGACCAGCCCCAGCATTTT	CVSSLDRDQPQHF
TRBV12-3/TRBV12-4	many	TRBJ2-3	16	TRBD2	TGTGCCAGCAGTTTAGCGGCTAGCGGGGGCACAAATACGCAGTATTTT	CASSLAASGGTNTQYF